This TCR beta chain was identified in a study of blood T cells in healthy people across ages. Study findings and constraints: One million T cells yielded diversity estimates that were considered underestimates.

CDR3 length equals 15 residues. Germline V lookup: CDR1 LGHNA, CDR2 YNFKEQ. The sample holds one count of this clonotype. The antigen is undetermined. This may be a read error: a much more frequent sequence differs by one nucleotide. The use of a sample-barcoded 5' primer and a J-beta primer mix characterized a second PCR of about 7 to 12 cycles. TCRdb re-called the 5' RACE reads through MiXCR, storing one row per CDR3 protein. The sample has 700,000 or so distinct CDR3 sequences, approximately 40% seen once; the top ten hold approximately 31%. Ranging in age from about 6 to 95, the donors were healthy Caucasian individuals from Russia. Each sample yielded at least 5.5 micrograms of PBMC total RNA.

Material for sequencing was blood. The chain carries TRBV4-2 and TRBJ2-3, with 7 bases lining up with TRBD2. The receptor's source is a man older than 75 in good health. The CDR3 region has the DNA TGTACCAGCAGCCAAGAATGGCGCGGGAGAAATACGCAGTATTTT. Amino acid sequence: CTSSQEWRGRNTQYF.